This TCR beta chain was sequenced during a study of T cell repertoires in ileal Crohn's disease. For the study at large: About 500 nanograms of biopsy DNA per sample underwent TCRB immunosequencing.

General study results and limits: Clonal expansions were more frequent in active smokers than non-smokers at surgery.

Assay used: immunoSEQ multiplex PCR; TCRdb lists only in-frame clones, some missing. The data show 6,600 or so clones, with around two thirds seen just once and under 9% held by the top ten. A word on this clone: Its antigen is unknown.

This sample's time point: proximal margin of the surgical specimen (macroscopically non-inflamed). Eligibility required adulthood, ileal or ileocolonic Crohn's disease and indicated ileocolonic resection. Germline CDR1 reads SGHRS; CDR2 reads YFSETQ. The CDR3 is made up of 14 amino acids. V lost 3 bases and J lost 0, with 10 bases in between. This sequence was found in an adult with Crohn's disease. The V and J genes are TRBV5-1 and TRBJ2-7; D ambiguous. Sequences were obtained from ileal tissue. The CDR3: CASSSTVSSYEQYF. CDR3 coding DNA: TGCGCCAGCAGCTCGACGGTGAGCTCCTACGAGCAGTACTTC.